This TCR beta chain was documented in a study of neurological immune-mediated disorders. Study-wide points: Patients with HTLV-1-associated myelopathy had the highest level of TCR clonal expansion, whereas patients with multiple sclerosis had the lowest level, falling beneath the level found in healthy controls. The expanded clones of different subjects shared no CDR3 amino acid sequences (suggesting private repertoires in all groups). Phylogenetic grouping placed 18 of 34 multiple sclerosis patients' repertoires in one related-CDR3 cluster, a possible signature.

The cDNA came from 5'RACE, which used 10-nucleotide random UMIs. A single record per CDR3 protein comes from TCRdb applying MiXCR to the 5' RACE reads. The sample lists 50,000 to 80,000 distinct CDR3 sequences, roughly 3.2% occurring once. Per germline, CDR1 DFQATT and CDR2 SNEGSKA (reference sequence). CDR3 length: 14 residues. Losses at the gene ends were 3 bases for V and 4 bases for J; bases not matched to a gene: 5. In this sample, this clonotype turned up many times. As yet, its antigen is unknown. The receptor was derived from a man aged 35 to 55 with multiple sclerosis. The sample consisted of PBMCs. The V gene is TRBV20-1, the J gene TRBJ2-1; 8 bases agree with TRBD2. The CDR3 DNA is TGCAGTGCTAGCGGAGCGGGGGATTACAATGAGCAGTTCTTC. It specifies CSASGAGDYNEQFF.